Listed below are T cell receptor beta chains from one sample, sequenced in a study of shared clonotypes between healthy human individuals. Sequencing used immunoSEQ multiplex PCR; TCRdb keeps in-frame clones, though not all of them. The repertoire holds roughly 1,600,000 clones, with around 98.5% as singletons. The specimen sequenced was naive CD4+ T cells sorted from blood. The receptors here all came from a man younger than 45 in good health. The CDR3 runs from the conserved cysteine through the conserved F or W. Each record gives: V gene, clone size, J gene, D gene, CDR3 DNA, CDR3 protein. D genes are given only for firm matches. Clone size appears in some rows only: once, few, many, or a class for an expanded clone.

V: TRBV5-4
size: .
J: TRBJ2-6
D: .
DNA: TGTGCCAGCAGCTTGTGGGGGGCCAACGTCCTGACTTTC
CDR3: CASSLWGANVLTF

V: TRBV29-1
size: .
J: TRBJ2-6
D: TRBD1
DNA: TGCAGCGTGGACAGGGGGAACGGGGCCAACGTCCTGACTTTC
CDR3: CSVDRGNGANVLTF

V: TRBV7-9
size: once
J: TRBJ2-5
D: TRBD2
DNA: TGTGCCAGCAGCCGGGAACTAGCGGAACAAGAGACCCAGTACTTC
CDR3: CASSRELAEQETQYF

V: TRBV9
size: .
J: TRBJ1-5
D: .
DNA: TGTGCCAGCAGCGTAGTTACTAGCAATCAGCCCCAGCATTTT
CDR3: CASSVVTSNQPQHF

V: TRBV19
size: once
J: TRBJ1-3
D: .
DNA: TGTGCCAGTACCCTTGAGAGCTCTGGAAACACCATATATTTT
CDR3: CASTLESSGNTIYF

V: TRBV18
size: .
J: TRBJ2-1
D: .
DNA: TGTGCCAGCTCACCACAGGTTGTGGGCAATGAGCAGTTCTTC
CDR3: CASSPQVVGNEQFF

V: TRBV7-2
size: .
J: TRBJ2-1
D: TRBD1
DNA: TGTGCCAGCAGCTTAGCCTCGTACAGGGGGACCTATGAGCAGTTCTTC
CDR3: CASSLASYRGTYEQFF

V: TRBV14
size: .
J: TRBJ2-5
D: .
DNA: TGTGCCAGCAGCCAAGGAAGGTGGGGGACGTACCAAGAGACCCAGTACTTC
CDR3: CASSQGRWGTYQETQYF

V: TRBV7-2
size: .
J: TRBJ1-3
D: .
DNA: TGTGCCAGCAGCTCCAGCGTCGGGGCTGCCGGAAACACCATATATTTT
CDR3: CASSSSVGAAGNTIYF

V: TRBV28
size: .
J: TRBJ1-5
D: .
DNA: TGTGCCAGCAGCCCCCGGACTCTGGCCAATCAGCCCCAGCATTTT
CDR3: CASSPRTLANQPQHF

V: TRBV11-2
size: .
J: TRBJ2-5
D: .
DNA: TGTGCCAGCAGCCAGACAGGCGGGGAGACCCAGTACTTC
CDR3: CASSQTGGETQYF

V: TRBV7-3
size: once
J: TRBJ2-1
D: TRBD2
DNA: TGTGCCAGCAGCTTAAGTCCTTGGGAGGGTCCCTACAATGAGCAGTTCTTC
CDR3: CASSLSPWEGPYNEQFF

V: TRBV10-3
size: .
J: TRBJ2-7
D: .
DNA: TGTGCCATCAGCGCGACCGGACCTGCTTTCGAGCAGTACTTC
CDR3: CAISATGPAFEQYF

V: TRBV10-1
size: .
J: TRBJ2-7
D: .
DNA: TGCGCCAGCAGCCGGAGTAGGGGAAACTACGAGCAGTACTTC
CDR3: CASSRSRGNYEQYF

V: TRBV18
size: .
J: TRBJ2-7
D: TRBD1
DNA: TGTGCCAGCTCACGACCGGGACAGGCTTACGAGCAGTACTTC
CDR3: CASSRPGQAYEQYF

V: TRBV7-9
size: .
J: TRBJ2-7
D: TRBD1
DNA: TGTGCCAGCAGCTCGACAGGGGCCTACGAGCAGTACTTC
CDR3: CASSSTGAYEQYF

V: TRBV27
size: .
J: TRBJ2-5
D: TRBD2
DNA: TGTGCCAGCAGTCTCCTTTCTAGAACTAGCGGGAGAGGCCAAGAGACCCAGTACTTC
CDR3: CASSLLSRTSGRGQETQYF

V: TRBV7-2
size: .
J: TRBJ2-7
D: .
DNA: TGTGCCAGCAGCCCTTTCGGGAGTATGACCTACGAGCAGTACTTC
CDR3: CASSPFGSMTYEQYF

V: TRBV6-1
size: .
J: TRBJ1-1
D: .
DNA: TGTGCCAGCAGTGAAGGCGTGAACACTGAAGCTTTCTTT
CDR3: CASSEGVNTEAFF

V: TRBV7-6
size: .
J: TRBJ2-1
D: TRBD2
DNA: TGTGCCAGCAGCTTAAATCGACGACTAGCGCTTTCCTACAATGAGCAGTTCTTC
CDR3: CASSLNRRLALSYNEQFF

V: TRBV15
size: .
J: TRBJ2-7
D: .
DNA: TGTGCCACCAGCAGAGATGCTGGGTCCTACGAGCAGTACTTC
CDR3: CATSRDAGSYEQYF

V: TRBV7-6
size: .
J: TRBJ2-5
D: TRBD1
DNA: TGTGCCAGCAGCTTAGACTCAGGGGGGACCCAGTACTTC
CDR3: CASSLDSGGTQYF

V: TRBV28
size: .
J: TRBJ2-1
D: TRBD2
DNA: TGTGCCAGCAGTTTATGGGGTAGCGGGAACCACAATGAGCAGTTCTTC
CDR3: CASSLWGSGNHNEQFF

V: TRBV7-8
size: .
J: TRBJ2-3
D: TRBD2
DNA: TGTGCCAGCAGCTTCCGGACTAGCGGGAGGTGGACAGATACGCAGTATTTT
CDR3: CASSFRTSGRWTDTQYF

V: TRBV6-5
size: .
J: TRBJ2-7
D: TRBD2
DNA: TGTGCCAGCAGCCGGACTAGCGGGAGGCCGGACGAGCAGTACTTC
CDR3: CASSRTSGRPDEQYF

V: TRBV5-4
size: once
J: TRBJ2-7
D: TRBD2
DNA: TGTGCCAGCAGCTTGGGGGTAGCGGGAGGCTACGAGCAGTACTTC
CDR3: CASSLGVAGGYEQYF

V: TRBV28
size: .
J: TRBJ1-2
D: .
DNA: TGTGCCAGCAGCGATTCAACAGGGGGCTACACCTTC
CDR3: CASSDSTGGYTF

V: TRBV5-4
size: .
J: TRBJ2-3
D: .
DNA: TGTGCCAGCAGCGACTTCTCACAGCCAAACACAGATACGCAGTATTTT
CDR3: CASSDFSQPNTDTQYF

V: TRBV4-3
size: .
J: TRBJ2-7
D: .
DNA: TGCGCCAGCAGCCGCGGACAGAACTACGAGCAGTACTTC
CDR3: CASSRGQNYEQYF

V: TRBV9
size: .
J: TRBJ2-1
D: .
DNA: TGTGCCAGCAGCGTCACCCGCGGGCAGGGGGGCAATGAGCAGTTCTTC
CDR3: CASSVTRGQGGNEQFF

V: TRBV18
size: .
J: TRBJ1-1
D: .
DNA: TGTGCCAGCTCACCAGGCCAGGGGAGGTACACTGAAGCTTTCTTT
CDR3: CASSPGQGRYTEAFF

V: TRBV6-1
size: .
J: TRBJ2-1
D: TRBD2
DNA: TGTGCCAGCAGTGCCCCCCGACTAGCGGGAGGGGATGAGCAGTTCTTC
CDR3: CASSAPRLAGGDEQFF

V: TRBV18
size: .
J: TRBJ1-4
D: TRBD1
DNA: TGTGCCAGCTCACCAGGACAGGGGAGGAATGAAAAACTGTTTTTT
CDR3: CASSPGQGRNEKLFF

V: TRBV5-1
size: .
J: TRBJ1-1
D: TRBD1
DNA: TGCGCCAGCAGCTTGGTAAGGGGGCTGAAGAACACTGAAGCTTTCTTT
CDR3: CASSLVRGLKNTEAFF

V: TRBV14
size: .
J: TRBJ1-1
D: .
DNA: TGTGCCAGCAGCCCCATCGGGGGGTCAGCCCACGGGACTGAAGCTTTCTTT
CDR3: CASSPIGGSAHGTEAFF

V: TRBV6-6
size: .
J: TRBJ2-7
D: .
DNA: TGTGCCAGCAGTTTGGAGGGTAGGGCCTACGAGCAGTACTTC
CDR3: CASSLEGRAYEQYF